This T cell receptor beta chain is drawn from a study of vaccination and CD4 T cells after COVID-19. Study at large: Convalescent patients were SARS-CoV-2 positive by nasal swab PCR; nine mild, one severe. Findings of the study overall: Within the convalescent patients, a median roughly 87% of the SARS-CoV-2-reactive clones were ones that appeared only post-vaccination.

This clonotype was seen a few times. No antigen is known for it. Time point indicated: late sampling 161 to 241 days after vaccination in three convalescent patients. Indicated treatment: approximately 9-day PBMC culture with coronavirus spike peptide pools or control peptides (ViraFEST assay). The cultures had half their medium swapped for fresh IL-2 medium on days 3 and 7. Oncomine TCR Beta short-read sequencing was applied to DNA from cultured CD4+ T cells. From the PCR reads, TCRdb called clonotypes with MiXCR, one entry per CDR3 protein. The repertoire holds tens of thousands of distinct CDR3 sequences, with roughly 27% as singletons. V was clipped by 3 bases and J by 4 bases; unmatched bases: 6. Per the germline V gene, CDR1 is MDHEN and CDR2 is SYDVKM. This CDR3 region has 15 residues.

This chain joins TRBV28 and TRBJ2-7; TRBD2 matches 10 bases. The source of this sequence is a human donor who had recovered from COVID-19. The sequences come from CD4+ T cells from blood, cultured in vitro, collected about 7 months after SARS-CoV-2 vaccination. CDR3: CASSFSTSGKYEQYF. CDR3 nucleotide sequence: TGTGCCAGCAGTTTCTCAACTAGCGGGAAATACGAGCAGTACTTC.